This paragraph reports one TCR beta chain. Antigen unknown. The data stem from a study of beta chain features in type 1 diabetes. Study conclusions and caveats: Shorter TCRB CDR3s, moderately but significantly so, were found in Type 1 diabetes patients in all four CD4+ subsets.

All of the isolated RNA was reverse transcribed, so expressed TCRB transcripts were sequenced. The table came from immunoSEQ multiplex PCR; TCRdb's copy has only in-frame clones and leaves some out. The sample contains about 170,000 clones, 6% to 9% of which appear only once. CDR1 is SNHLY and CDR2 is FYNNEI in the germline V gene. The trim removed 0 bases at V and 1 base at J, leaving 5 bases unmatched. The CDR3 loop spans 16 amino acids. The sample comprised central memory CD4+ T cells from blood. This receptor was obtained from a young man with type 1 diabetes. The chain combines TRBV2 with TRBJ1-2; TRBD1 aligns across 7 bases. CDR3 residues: CASSEAVGQSNYGYTF. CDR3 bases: TGTGCCAGCAGTGAAGCGGTGGGACAGAGTAACTATGGCTACACCTTC. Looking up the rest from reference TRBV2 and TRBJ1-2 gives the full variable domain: EPEVTQTPSHQVTQMGQEVILRCVPISNHLYFYWYRQILGQKVEFLVSFYNNEISEKSEIFDDQFSVERPDGSNFTLKIRSTKLEDSAMYFCASSEAVGQSNYGYTFGSGTRLTVV.